The T cell receptor beta chain described here comes from a study of blood T cell repertoires in COVID-19. At the level of the study: Acute-phase and convalescent COVID-19 samples originated in the United States, Italy and Spain. PBMCs, B-cell-depleted T cells, or T cells provided the cDNA or gDNA that made up the material.

Per the authors' pipeline: Reference gene primer amplification gave estimated nucleated cell counts. The table came from immunoSEQ multiplex PCR; TCRdb's copy has only in-frame clones and leaves some out. V, J and clone size were drawn from that table, and D and trimming were deduced from the DNA. The data contain under 300,000 clones, more than 75% of them singletons. V was clipped by 10 bases and J by 3 bases; unmatched bases: 5. The germline gives CDR1 MNHEY, CDR2 SVGAGI. The CDR3 totals 14 residues. The J gene is TRBJ1-4, the V gene TRBV6-5; 10 nucleotides line up with TRBD1. The receptor's source is a woman aged 60-70 years with active or convalescent COVID-19. Sequences were obtained from peripheral blood. CDR3 DNA: TGTGCCACCAGACAGGGGGCCTCTAATGAAAAACTGTTTTTT. Protein product: CATRQGASNEKLFF.